This is a list of T cell receptor beta chains from one sample in a study of early T cells in non-severe SARS-CoV-2 infection. Using its own MiXCR run on the 5' RACE reads, TCRdb lists one record per CDR3 protein. The repertoire consists of about 100,000 distinct CDR3 sequences, with around 14% occurring once and the leading ten covering about 2.3%. The sample was whole blood. Receptors were obtained from an adult who was a healthcare worker with PCR-confirmed SARS-CoV-2 infection or an uninfected control (not recorded which). Both conserved end residues are part of each CDR3. The D gene is left open where the match is weak. Rows give clone size only sometimes, using once, few, many, or a class for an expanded clone.

>TRBV4-3|TRBJ2-4|NA|few
CASSHPGTKNIQYF
TGCGCCAGCAGCCACCCCGGGACAAAAAACATTCAGTACTTC
>TRBV6-5|TRBJ2-7|NA|NA
CASSYSTLRLPPYEQYF
TGTGCCAGCAGTTACTCGACCCTTCGCCTCCCCCCCTACGAGCAGTACTTC
>TRBV28|TRBJ1-1|NA|few
CASGNGYTEAFF
TGTGCCAGCGGGAATGGGTACACTGAAGCTTTCTTT
>TRBV5-4|TRBJ2-2|TRBD1|NA
CASSLEGQGKTGELFF
TGTGCCAGCAGCTTGGAGGGACAGGGAAAAACCGGGGAGCTGTTTTTT
>TRBV6-5|TRBJ1-6|NA|few
CASSGEGVFSPLHF
TGTGCCAGCAGTGGGGAGGGGGTTTTCTCACCCCTCCACTTT
>TRBV28|TRBJ1-1|TRBD1|few
CASRQPGQGLMNTEAFF
TGTGCCAGCAGGCAACCGGGACAGGGACTCATGAACACTGAAGCTTTCTTT
>TRBV10-3|TRBJ1-2|NA|many
CAISEGTDYGYTF
TGTGCCATCAGTGAGGGGACGGACTATGGCTACACCTTC
>TRBV28|TRBJ1-2|NA|few
CASRTTGGPIKTF
TGTGCCAGCAGAACCACAGGAGGCCCTATTAAAACCTTC
>TRBV7-9|TRBJ1-1|NA|NA
CASSQGVEAFF
TGTGCCAGCAGCCAAGGTGTTGAAGCTTTCTTT
>TRBV4-2|TRBJ2-5|TRBD2|NA
CASSRRGAGLAYSKRTQYF
TGTGCCAGCAGCCGGAGGGGGGCGGGACTAGCGTATTCCAAGAGAACCCAGTACTTC
>TRBV5-1|TRBJ2-2|NA|NA
CASSFGGTNTGELFF
TGCGCCAGCAGCTTTGGGGGGACCAACACCGGGGAGCTGTTTTTT
>TRBV7-9|TRBJ2-3|TRBD2|NA
CASRKGGGSTDTQYF
TGTGCCAGCAGAAAGGGCGGGGGAAGCACAGATACGCAGTATTTT
>TRBV29-1|TRBJ2-5|NA|few
CSVVLGQETQYF
TGCAGCGTCGTTCTGGGACAAGAGACCCAGTACTTC
>TRBV4-3|TRBJ2-7|TRBD2|many
CASSQGTSSHWYEQYF
TGCGCCAGCAGCCAAGGGACTAGCTCTCATTGGTACGAGCAGTACTTC
>TRBV18|TRBJ2-7|TRBD1|many
CASSRKDRDEQYF
TGTGCCAGCTCACGAAAAGACAGGGACGAGCAGTACTTC
>TRBV29-1|TRBJ2-5|NA|NA
CSVSPSQETQYF
TGCAGCGTTTCGCCCAGCCAAGAGACCCAGTACTTC
>TRBV24-1|TRBJ1-2|NA|NA
CATSDLPRSGVYGYTF
TGTGCCACCAGTGATTTGCCTCGGTCGGGGGTCTATGGCTACACCTTC
>TRBV19|TRBJ2-2|NA|NA
CASSGQLNTGELFF
TGTGCCAGTAGTGGACAGCTGAACACCGGGGAGCTGTTTTTT
>TRBV20-1|TRBJ2-7|NA|few
CSARMSEQYF
TGCAGTGCTAGAATGAGCGAGCAGTACTTC
>TRBV12-3/TRBV12-4|TRBJ1-4|TRBD1|few
CASRLDRVNEKLFF
TGTGCCAGCAGATTGGACAGGGTTAATGAAAAACTGTTTTTT
>TRBV5-1|TRBJ2-5|TRBD1|NA
CASSPRTGTQETQYF
TGCGCCAGCAGCCCCCGGACAGGTACCCAAGAGACCCAGTACTTC
>TRBV7-2|TRBJ2-5|TRBD1|few
CASSATGAETQYF
TGTGCCAGCAGCGCGACAGGGGCAGAGACCCAGTACTTC
>TRBV7-2|TRBJ1-5|TRBD1|few
CASSLVAGGDQPQHF
TGTGCCAGCAGCTTAGTGGCAGGGGGCGATCAGCCCCAGCATTTT
>TRBV20-1|TRBJ2-2|NA|many
CSAREQGSGELFF
TGCAGTGCTAGAGAGCAGGGATCCGGGGAGCTGTTTTTT
>TRBV2|TRBJ2-2|NA|many
CASSAWTANTGELFF
TGTGCCAGCAGTGCCTGGACGGCGAACACCGGGGAGCTGTTTTTT
>TRBV28|TRBJ1-6|NA|NA
CATAYNSPLHF
TGTGCCACGGCGTATAATTCACCCCTCCACTTT
>TRBV4-1|TRBJ1-3|NA|many
CASSQGRVPGNTIYF
TGCGCCAGCAGCCAAGGTCGGGTTCCTGGAAACACCATATATTTT
>TRBV11-2|TRBJ1-1|TRBD1|many
CASGVDRDAFF
TGTGCCAGCGGAGTTGACAGGGACGCTTTCTTT
>TRBV28|TRBJ2-2|TRBD2|NA
CASSPLGRGDTGELFF
TGTGCCAGCAGTCCTTTAGGGCGGGGGGACACCGGGGAGCTGTTTTTT
>TRBV20-1|TRBJ2-1|NA|many
CSASGTYGNEQFF
TGCAGTGCTTCCGGGACCTACGGGAATGAGCAGTTCTTC
>TRBV20-1|TRBJ2-2|NA|NA
CSAQRGAFTGELFF
TGCAGTGCGCAGAGAGGGGCATTCACCGGGGAGCTGTTTTTT